Presented here are 14 T cell receptor beta chains from one specimen sequenced in a study of cytomegalovirus exposure and HLA in healthy donors. Primers for the PCR totalled 60 Vbeta and 13 Jbeta. Only in-frame clones appear in the TCRdb table, and some are missing; sequencing was by immunoSEQ multiplex PCR. The sample comprises approximately 100,000 clones, about two thirds of which are singletons, and roughly 3% rests with the top ten. Material for sequencing was PBMCs. The receptors originated from a female donor in good health and CMV-seronegative.

This chain connects TRBV7-3 to TRBJ1-2, with D possibly TRBD1 on 5 matching bases. The V and J ends lost 0 bases and 9 bases respectively, with 14 bases between them. CDR1 SGHTA and CDR2 FQGTGA come from the germline V gene. The CDR3 sequence is 14 residues long. The CDR3 coding sequence is TGTGCCAGCAGCTTAACGGCAGGGTCTATAAGCTACACCTTC. The encoded protein is CASSLTAGSISYTF.

J is TRBJ2-4 and V is TRBV15; 8 bases are shared with TRBD1. Per germline, CDR1 LNHNV and CDR2 YYDKDF (reference sequence). V shed 10 bases and J 2 bases; nucleotides not matched to a gene: 10. The CDR3 covers 15 residues. Here the CDR3 DNA reads TGTGCCAGTTCGGACAGGGCTGGGACCAAAAACATTCAGTACTTC. Translated: CASSDRAGTKNIQYF.

The chain recombines TRBV4-1 with TRBJ2-5; tentative D call: TRBD2 (6 bases). The CDR3 consists of 17 residues. Germline V gives CDR1 MGHRA, CDR2 YSYEKL. The V end lost 3 bases, the J end lost 0 bases, and 17 bases lay between the germline ends. CDR3 bases: TGCGCCAGCAGCCAGGAAACGGGAGCACGAAACCAAGAGACCCAGTACTTC. It yields the protein CASSQETGARNQETQYF.

The genes are TRBV27 and TRBJ2-1, with a possible D match to TRBD2 (7 bases). V lost 3 bases and J 6 bases, leaving 24 bases between the germline ends. The CDR3 consists of 18 residues. Germline loops: CDR1 MNHEY, CDR2 SMNVEV (reference sequence). CDR3 in amino acids: CASSLPYPREGVGNEQFF. The CDR3 DNA sequence: TGTGCCAGCAGTTTGCCATACCCCAGGGAGGGGGTTGGCAATGAGCAGTTCTTC.

This clone was detected a few times. The chain is built from TRBV30 and TRBJ2-1; 9 nucleotides match TRBD2. CDR1 and CDR2 from the germline V gene are GTSNPN and SVGIG (reference sequence). The ends lost 4 bases at V and 6 bases at J; junction bases unmatched: 10. This CDR3 has 15 amino acids. The CDR3 is CAWTRGLAGPNEQFF. For the CDR3, the DNA is TGTGCCTGGACCCGCGGGCTAGCGGGACCCAATGAGCAGTTCTTC. Looking up the rest from reference TRBV30 and TRBJ2-1 gives the full variable domain: SQTIHQWPATLVQPVGSPLSLECTVEGTSNPNLYWYRQAAGRGLQLLFYSVGIGQISSEVPQNLSASRPQDRQFILSSKKLLLSDSGFYLCAWTRGLAGPNEQFFGPGTRLTVL.

This rearrangement joins TRBV7-2 to TRBJ2-7, with TRBD2 matching over 9 bases. V shed 5 bases and J 6 bases; nucleotides not matched to a gene: 8. Germline assignment: CDR1 SGHTA and CDR2 FQGNSA. The CDR3 length is 14 residues. This CDR3 reads CASSGLAGRGEQYF. CDR3 nucleotides: TGTGCCAGCAGCGGCCTAGCGGGAAGAGGCGAGCAGTACTTC.

This chain joins TRBV27 and TRBJ1-1, with 8 bases fitting TRBD1. J gave up 1 base and V 4 bases, and 2 bases lay outside the gene matches. Per germline, CDR1 MNHEY and CDR2 SMNVEV (reference sequence). This CDR3 has 14 residues. CDR3 sequence: CASSWGTGNTEAFF. The DNA of the CDR3 is TGTGCCAGCAGTTGGGGGACAGGGAACACTGAAGCTTTCTTT.

V and J are TRBV30 and TRBJ1-1; D is unresolved. V was clipped by 3 bases and J by 1 base, with 9 bases between them. The CDR3 runs to 13 residues. Germline assignment: CDR1 GTSNPN and CDR2 SVGIG (reference sequence). The DNA for the CDR3 is TGTGCCTGGAGGCCGGTCACGAACACTGAAGCTTTCTTT. Protein sequence: CAWRPVTNTEAFF.

This clone appeared once. This chain joins TRBV19 and TRBJ2-7, with TRBD2 identical over 13 bases. The junction had 15 bases not matched to a gene; V was cut back by 3 bases and J by 7 bases. The CDR3 covers 18 residues. Germline V gene sequence: CDR1 LNHDA, CDR2 SQIVND (reference sequence). In DNA, the CDR3 is TGTGCCAGTAGTATCCGAGGACTAGCGGGAGCGCCAAATAAGGAGCAGTACTTC. Its translation is CASSIRGLAGAPNKEQYF. The full variable domain, with the rest looked up from reference TRBV19 and TRBJ2-7, is DGGITQSPKYLFRKEGQNVTLSCEQNLNHDAMYWYRQDPGQGLRLIYYSQIVNDFQKGDIAEGYSVSREKKESFPLTVTSAQKNPTAFYLCASSIRGLAGAPNKEQYFGPGTRLTVT.

This chain uses TRBV5-1 with TRBJ2-1; 7 bases line up with TRBD2. The CDR3 is 13 residues long. The V segment lost 2 bases and the J segment 5 bases; nucleotides outside the gene matches: 1. Germline loops: CDR1 SGHRS, CDR2 YFSETQ. CDR3: CASSFAGDNEQFF. CDR3 in DNA: TGCGCCAGCAGCTTCGCGGGGGACAATGAGCAGTTCTTC.

This clone has only a few counts. V usage is TRBV9 and J usage is TRBJ2-3; possible D gene TRBD2, 7 bases. The CDR3 is made up of 13 amino acids. V was pared by 4 bases and J by 6 bases, with 12 bases between. The V gene's germline CDR1 is SGDLS and CDR2 YYNGEE. Here the CDR3 reads CASSRRGGDTQYF. For the CDR3, the DNA is TGTGCCAGCAGCAGGCGCGGGGGCGATACGCAGTATTTT. The full variable domain, with the rest looked up from reference TRBV9 and TRBJ2-3, is DSGVTQTPKHLITATGQRVTLRCSPRSGDLSVYWYQQSLDQGLQFLIQYYNGEERAKGNILERFSAQQFPDLHSELNLSSLELGDSALYFCASSRRGGDTQYFGPGTRLTVL.

The chain is built from TRBV6-5 and TRBJ2-5; D is unresolved. Germline V gene sequence: CDR1 MNHEY, CDR2 SVGAGI. V gave up 7 bases and J gave up 4 bases, with 16 bases separating them. This CDR3 is 14 amino acids long. The chain's CDR3 is CASTPRASGETQYF. CDR3 DNA: TGTGCCAGCACTCCCCGCGCTTCGGGAGAGACCCAGTACTTC.

The J gene is TRBJ2-2, the V gene TRBV27; possible D gene TRBD1, 5 bases. The CDR3 spans 16 residues. Germline CDR1 reads MNHEY; CDR2 reads SMNVEV (reference sequence). V lost 5 bases, J lost 1 base, and 14 bases lay in between. This chain's CDR3 is CASSPGHTLNTGELFF. CDR3 bases: TGTGCCAGCAGTCCAGGACATACCCTGAACACCGGGGAGCTGTTTTTT.

This sequence joins TRBV5-1 and TRBJ2-1; 12 bases are shared with TRBD2. The length of the CDR3 is 17 residues. The V gene end was trimmed by 4 bases and the J gene end by 8 bases; junction bases not matched to a gene: 13. Germline CDR1 SGHRS, CDR2 YFSETQ. CDR3 protein: CASSRGLAGIGFDEQFF. The DNA of the CDR3 is TGCGCCAGCAGCCGAGGACTAGCGGGAATTGGATTCGATGAGCAGTTCTTC.